This TCR beta chain was obtained from a study of T cell repertoires in breast cancer. Across the study: On average each sample gave approximately 500,000 sequences, roughly 11 reads per cell. Study conclusions and caveats: Seven or more patient tumors shared 15 to 20 TCR pairs rarely seen in control blood. Antigen-based selection and expansion was suggested by diverse encodings of shared TCRs.

During the second nested PCR, blocking oligonucleotides suppressed genes that were not paired. TCRdb re-called the emulsion pairing reads with MiXCR, one entry per CDR3 protein. Of about 40,000 distinct CDR3 sequences in the sample, 45% to 55% were seen once. The expanded emulsion RT-PCR method captured paired alpha and beta chains from CD8+ T cells. This clonotype appeared a single time. Its antigen is as yet unknown. The source material was CD8+ T cells. This clonotype was obtained from a pool of human donors with breast cancer or a healthy control (not recorded which).

As DNA, the CDR3 is TGCAGTGCTTTAGCGGGAGGGCCATACAATGAGCAGTTCTTC. Translated: CSALAGGPYNEQFF. The chain joins TRBV20-1 to TRBJ2-1, with 11 bases that match TRBD2. The V gene's germline CDR1 is DFQATT and CDR2 SNEGSKA (reference sequence). This CDR3 comprises 14 residues. J lost 4 bases, V lost 5 bases, and 4 bases had no gene match.